The clone carrying this T cell receptor beta chain was seen a few times. Antigen unknown. The source of the sample is a study of Graves' ophthalmopathy and Graves' hyperthyroidism. Study summary: Specimen type is peripheral blood, obtained at initial diagnosis before any treatment. Overall study findings and caveats: Blood also carried most expanded thyroid clonotypes exceeding 0.001 frequency. A model built from 13 signatures distinguished ophthalmopathy from stable hyperthyroidism with approximately 88% sensitivity and approximately 80% specificity.

Germline V gene data show CDR1 as LNHDA and CDR2 as SQIVND (reference sequence). The CDR3 extends over 17 amino acids. V was trimmed by 3 bases and J by 4 bases, leaving 21 bases between them. Fresh peripheral blood (approximately 9.2 ml) yielded the PBMCs. Transcripts of RNA were the source for amplifying TCR beta CDR3 regions. An initial RT-PCR round employing HTBI primers preceded a second-round multiplex PCR. TCRdb fed the multiplex PCR reads into MiXCR, producing one record per CDR3 protein. There are 300,000 to 400,000 distinct CDR3 sequences in the sample; roughly 15% occur only once, and around an eighth lies in the top ten.

Sample: peripheral blood. This rearrangement joins TRBV19 to TRBJ1-1; D is ambiguous. This receptor was obtained from an adult man with Graves' ophthalmopathy. The CDR3 sequence is CASSMFPDDSRSTEAFF. For the CDR3, the DNA is TGTGCCAGTAGTATGTTTCCGGACGACTCTCGATCCACTGAAGCTTTCTTT.